Listed below are T cell receptor beta chains from one sample, sequenced in a study of CD8+ T cells in alopecia areata. Some clones are missing from TCRdb's copy, which holds only in-frame ones; the method was immunoSEQ multiplex PCR. The table lists about 74,000 clones, around 30% of them singletons, with just under 15% in the top ten. The specimen was CD8+ T cells sorted from blood, collected at week 4, from a patient treated with tofacitinib. The receptors were sampled from a human donor with alopecia areata. Each CDR3 is given with its conserved first and last residue. Each record gives: clone size, V gene, J gene, CDR3 length, D gene, CDR3 protein, CDR3 DNA. D genes are given only for firm matches. Some rows have no size entry. The others give once, few or many, or a class for an expanded clone.

abundance: NA
v_gene: TRBV19
j_gene: TRBJ1-1
len: 18
d_gene: NA
CDR3aa: CASSGPQGGRAGGTEAFF
CDR3nt: TGTGCCAGTAGTGGGCCTCAGGGAGGGCGAGCCGGGGGCACTGAAGCTTTCTTT

abundance: NA
v_gene: TRBV7-6
j_gene: TRBJ2-2
len: 18
d_gene: TRBD2
CDR3aa: CASSLVLRTSLNTGELFF
CDR3nt: TGTGCCAGCAGCTTAGTTCTCAGGACTAGCCTGAACACCGGGGAGCTGTTTTTT

abundance: NA
v_gene: TRBV30
j_gene: TRBJ2-7
len: 11
d_gene: NA
CDR3aa: CAWSTGPEQYF
CDR3nt: TGTGCCTGGAGTACTGGCCCCGAGCAGTACTTC

abundance: NA
v_gene: TRBV19
j_gene: TRBJ1-2
len: 17
d_gene: TRBD1
CDR3aa: CASSSRDRGFIDYGYTF
CDR3nt: TGTGCCAGTAGTAGCCGGGACAGGGGATTCATTGACTATGGCTACACCTTC

abundance: NA
v_gene: TRBV7-9
j_gene: TRBJ2-7
len: 14
d_gene: NA
CDR3aa: CASSDDPTGYEQYF
CDR3nt: TGTGCCAGCAGCGACGACCCGACCGGCTACGAGCAGTACTTC

abundance: few
v_gene: TRBV28
j_gene: TRBJ2-7
len: 12
d_gene: TRBD2
CDR3aa: CATRGETYEQYF
CDR3nt: TGTGCCACTCGGGGGGAGACCTACGAGCAGTACTTC

abundance: few
v_gene: TRBV29-1
j_gene: TRBJ2-7
len: 13
d_gene: TRBD1
CDR3aa: CSVERGQGDEQYF
CDR3nt: TGCAGCGTTGAGCGAGGACAGGGAGACGAGCAGTACTTC

abundance: NA
v_gene: TRBV29-1
j_gene: TRBJ2-7
len: 12
d_gene: NA
CDR3aa: CSVSTSSYEQYF
CDR3nt: TGCAGCGTTTCAACTAGCTCCTACGAGCAGTACTTC

abundance: NA
v_gene: TRBV7-9
j_gene: TRBJ1-2
len: 17
d_gene: TRBD1
CDR3aa: CASAVPRAGTGGLGYTF
CDR3nt: TGTGCCAGCGCCGTCCCCCGCGCCGGGACAGGGGGCCTTGGCTACACCTTC

abundance: NA
v_gene: TRBV19
j_gene: TRBJ2-3
len: 11
d_gene: NA
CDR3aa: CASISEDTQYF
CDR3nt: TGTGCCAGTATCAGTGAAGATACGCAGTATTTT

abundance: few
v_gene: TRBV29-1
j_gene: TRBJ2-7
len: 12
d_gene: TRBD2
CDR3aa: CSVTSASYEQYF
CDR3nt: TGCAGCGTCACTAGCGCATCCTACGAGCAGTACTTC

abundance: NA
v_gene: TRBV27
j_gene: TRBJ1-5
len: 13
d_gene: TRBD1
CDR3aa: CASSGTGAQPQHF
CDR3nt: TGTGCCAGCAGTGGGACAGGGGCTCAGCCCCAGCATTTT

abundance: NA
v_gene: TRBV4-1
j_gene: TRBJ1-1
len: 15
d_gene: NA
CDR3aa: CASSQENDLNTEAFF
CDR3nt: TGCGCCAGCAGCCAAGAAAACGACTTGAACACTGAAGCTTTCTTT

abundance: few
v_gene: TRBV6-6
j_gene: TRBJ2-3
len: 11
d_gene: NA
CDR3aa: CASGEADTQYF
CDR3nt: TGTGCCAGCGGGGAGGCAGATACGCAGTATTTT

abundance: NA
v_gene: TRBV9
j_gene: TRBJ1-2
len: 16
d_gene: NA
CDR3aa: CASSVARGPTDYGYTF
CDR3nt: TGTGCCAGCAGCGTAGCTCGCGGGCCTACGGACTATGGCTACACCTTC

abundance: NA
v_gene: TRBV4-1
j_gene: TRBJ1-2
len: 15
d_gene: TRBD1
CDR3aa: CASSQAGTGVYGYTF
CDR3nt: TGCGCCAGCAGCCAAGCGGGGACAGGGGTCTATGGCTACACCTTC

abundance: NA
v_gene: TRBV6-5
j_gene: TRBJ2-7
len: 15
d_gene: NA
CDR3aa: CASSSTGGKADEQYF
CDR3nt: TGTGCCAGCAGTTCGACAGGAGGGAAAGCCGACGAGCAGTACTTC

abundance: NA
v_gene: TRBV29-1
j_gene: TRBJ2-5
len: 11
d_gene: TRBD2
CDR3aa: CSVGGGETQYF
CDR3nt: TGCAGCGTTGGGGGGGGAGAGACCCAGTACTTC

abundance: once
v_gene: TRBV27
j_gene: TRBJ2-7
len: 15
d_gene: NA
CDR3aa: CASSLGRAEAYEQYF
CDR3nt: TGTGCCAGCAGCTTAGGCAGGGCAGAAGCCTACGAGCAGTACTTC

abundance: NA
v_gene: TRBV7-2
j_gene: TRBJ2-2
len: 12
d_gene: NA
CDR3aa: CASSLATGELFF
CDR3nt: TGTGCCAGCAGCTTAGCGACCGGGGAGCTGTTTTTT

abundance: few
v_gene: TRBV29-1
j_gene: TRBJ2-7
len: 12
d_gene: NA
CDR3aa: CSVGGERGEQYF
CDR3nt: TGCAGCGTGGGGGGCGAGCGTGGCGAGCAGTACTTC

abundance: NA
v_gene: TRBV6-1
j_gene: TRBJ2-3
len: 8
d_gene: NA
CDR3aa: CASLRQYF
CDR3nt: TGTGCCAGTTTGAGGCAGTATTTT

abundance: few
v_gene: TRBV29-1
j_gene: TRBJ2-7
len: 13
d_gene: NA
CDR3aa: CSVVRTEDYEQYF
CDR3nt: TGCAGCGTTGTTAGGACAGAAGACTACGAGCAGTACTTC

abundance: NA
v_gene: TRBV29-1
j_gene: TRBJ2-7
len: 10
d_gene: NA
CDR3aa: CSAKNYEQYF
CDR3nt: TGCAGCGCAAAAAACTACGAGCAGTACTTC

abundance: NA
v_gene: TRBV25-1
j_gene: TRBJ2-7
len: 15
d_gene: NA
CDR3aa: CASSPMGGGGYEQYF
CDR3nt: TGTGCCAGCAGTCCCATGGGGGGAGGGGGCTACGAGCAGTACTTC

abundance: NA
v_gene: TRBV6-4
j_gene: TRBJ2-7
len: 12
d_gene: NA
CDR3aa: CASIGPVSEQYF
CDR3nt: TGTGCCAGCATAGGACCGGTGAGCGAGCAGTACTTC

abundance: few
v_gene: TRBV29-1
j_gene: TRBJ2-2
len: 15
d_gene: TRBD2
CDR3aa: CSVEGLAGEAGELFF
CDR3nt: TGCAGCGTTGAGGGACTAGCGGGAGAGGCCGGGGAGCTGTTTTTT

abundance: NA
v_gene: TRBV29-1
j_gene: TRBJ2-7
len: 17
d_gene: TRBD2
CDR3aa: CSVIFSGTSGLSYEQYF
CDR3nt: TGCAGCGTCATTTTTTCCGGGACTAGCGGGCTCTCCTACGAGCAGTACTTC

abundance: few
v_gene: TRBV28
j_gene: TRBJ2-7
len: 15
d_gene: TRBD1
CDR3aa: CASSLRPGGSYEQYF
CDR3nt: TGTGCCAGCAGTTTACGGCCAGGGGGCAGCTACGAGCAGTACTTC

abundance: few
v_gene: TRBV25-1
j_gene: TRBJ2-5
len: 11
d_gene: NA
CDR3aa: CASNPGGTQYF
CDR3nt: TGTGCCAGCAACCCGGGTGGGACCCAGTACTTC

abundance: few
v_gene: TRBV7-9
j_gene: TRBJ2-6
len: 15
d_gene: TRBD1
CDR3aa: CASSVTGAGANVLTF
CDR3nt: TGTGCCAGCAGCGTGACAGGGGCTGGGGCCAACGTCCTGACTTTC

abundance: few
v_gene: TRBV30
j_gene: TRBJ2-3
len: 17
d_gene: NA
CDR3aa: CAWRQISGVRHTDTQYF
CDR3nt: TGTGCCTGGAGGCAGATCTCAGGAGTCAGACATACAGATACGCAGTATTTT

abundance: few
v_gene: TRBV29-1
j_gene: TRBJ2-1
len: 13
d_gene: NA
CDR3aa: CSVLGKPYNEQFF
CDR3nt: TGCAGCGTCCTTGGGAAACCCTACAATGAGCAGTTCTTC

abundance: few
v_gene: TRBV11-2
j_gene: TRBJ1-1
len: 15
d_gene: NA
CDR3aa: CASSLGRKPNTEAFF
CDR3nt: TGTGCCAGCAGCTTAGGTAGAAAGCCGAACACTGAAGCTTTCTTT

abundance: NA
v_gene: TRBV29-1
j_gene: TRBJ2-2
len: 11
d_gene: NA
CDR3aa: CSVVIAGELFF
CDR3nt: TGCAGCGTTGTGATTGCCGGGGAGCTGTTTTTT

abundance: NA
v_gene: TRBV9
j_gene: TRBJ2-1
len: 16
d_gene: TRBD2
CDR3aa: CASSPIAGPSYNEQFF
CDR3nt: TGTGCCAGCAGCCCAATAGCGGGTCCCTCCTACAATGAGCAGTTCTTC

abundance: NA
v_gene: TRBV14
j_gene: TRBJ2-6
len: 14
d_gene: NA
CDR3aa: CASSQVLGANVLTF
CDR3nt: TGTGCCAGCAGCCAAGTACTCGGGGCCAACGTCCTGACTTTC

abundance: NA
v_gene: TRBV27
j_gene: TRBJ2-5
len: 15
d_gene: TRBD2
CDR3aa: CASSSRGVMGETQYF
CDR3nt: TGTGCCAGCAGTTCCCGGGGGGTTATGGGAGAGACCCAGTACTTC

abundance: NA
v_gene: TRBV29-1
j_gene: TRBJ2-7
len: 12
d_gene: NA
CDR3aa: CSVAGSSYEQYF
CDR3nt: TGCAGCGTTGCCGGGAGCTCCTACGAGCAGTACTTC

abundance: few
v_gene: TRBV11-2
j_gene: TRBJ2-3
len: 12
d_gene: NA
CDR3aa: CASSLRADTQYF
CDR3nt: TGTGCCAGCAGCTTAAGGGCAGATACGCAGTATTTT

abundance: NA
v_gene: TRBV11-2
j_gene: TRBJ2-3
len: 12
d_gene: NA
CDR3aa: CASSLGGDTQYF
CDR3nt: TGTGCCAGCAGTTTGGGGGGAGATACGCAGTATTTT

abundance: NA
v_gene: TRBV29-1
j_gene: TRBJ2-7
len: 12
d_gene: TRBD1
CDR3aa: CSVMTGGDEQYF
CDR3nt: TGCAGCGTCATGACAGGGGGCGACGAGCAGTACTTC

abundance: NA
v_gene: TRBV5-1
j_gene: TRBJ2-6
len: 15
d_gene: NA
CDR3aa: CASSWEGSGANVLTF
CDR3nt: TGCGCCAGCAGCTGGGAAGGCTCTGGGGCCAACGTCCTGACTTTC

abundance: NA
v_gene: TRBV9
j_gene: TRBJ2-7
len: 15
d_gene: TRBD1
CDR3aa: CASSPSGGQGYEQYF
CDR3nt: TGTGCCAGCAGCCCTAGTGGGGGACAGGGTTACGAGCAGTACTTC

abundance: few
v_gene: TRBV7-9
j_gene: TRBJ2-1
len: 12
d_gene: TRBD1
CDR3aa: CASSSTGDEQFF
CDR3nt: TGTGCCAGCAGCTCAACAGGGGATGAGCAGTTCTTC